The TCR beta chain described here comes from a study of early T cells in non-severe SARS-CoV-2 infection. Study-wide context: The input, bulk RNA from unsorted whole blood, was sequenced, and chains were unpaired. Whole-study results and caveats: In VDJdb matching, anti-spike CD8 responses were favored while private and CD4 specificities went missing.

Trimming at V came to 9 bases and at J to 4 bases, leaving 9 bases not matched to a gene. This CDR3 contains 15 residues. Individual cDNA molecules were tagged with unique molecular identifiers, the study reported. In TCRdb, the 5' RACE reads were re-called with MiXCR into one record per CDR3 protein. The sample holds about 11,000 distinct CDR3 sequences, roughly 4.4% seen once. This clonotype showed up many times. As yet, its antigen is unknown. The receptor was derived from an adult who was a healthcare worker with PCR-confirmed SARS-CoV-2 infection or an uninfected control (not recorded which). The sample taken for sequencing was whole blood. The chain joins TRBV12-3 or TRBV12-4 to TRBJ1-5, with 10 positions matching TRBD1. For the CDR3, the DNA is TGTGCCAGTAGTCCGGGACAGGGGCGGAATCAGCCCCAGCATTTT. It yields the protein CASSPGQGRNQPQHF.